A single sample gave rise to the 15 T cell receptor beta chains below, sequenced in a study of breast tumors, draining lymph nodes, adjacent tissues. The lymph nodes were axillary draining lymph nodes from breast cancer patients. TCRdb passed the multiplex PCR reads through MiXCR, listing each CDR3 protein once. The data contain around 230,000 distinct CDR3 sequences, roughly 30% of them singletons. The sequenced material came from axillary lymph node tissue. All receptors derive from a female donor with breast cancer. Some clones in this sample may be carry-over from other donors' samples.

This clonotype was seen repeatedly, ten times or more. The chain recombines TRBV6-1 with TRBJ2-3; 7 bases line up with TRBD2. Germline-derived CDR1 and CDR2 are MNHNS and SASEGT. The CDR3 runs to 15 residues. The V gene end was trimmed by 0 bases and the J gene end by 4 bases; junction bases not matched to a gene: 4. The DNA for the CDR3 is TGTGCCAGCAGTGAAGCCGGGAGGTGGGCAGATACGCAGTATTTT. This sequence encodes CASSEAGRWADTQYF.

This clonotype was recorded many times. The genes are TRBV12-3 or TRBV12-4 and TRBJ2-2; D might be TRBD1 (5 bases). This CDR3 has 12 residues. Trimming took off 6 bases at V and 6 bases at J, with 8 bases between the two ends. CDR3 amino acids: CASRGPSGELFF. The CDR3 region has the DNA TGTGCCAGCAGGGGGCCCTCCGGGGAGCTGTTTTTT.

There are many counts of this clonotype. V usage is TRBV7-3 and J usage is TRBJ1-6; D is perhaps TRBD1 (6 bases). V lost 1 base and J lost 10, with 14 bases in between. CDR1 and CDR2 from the germline V gene are SGHTA and FQGTGA. This CDR3 has 15 residues. CDR3 amino acids: CASSLRTAWESPLHF. In DNA, the CDR3 is TGTGCCAGCAGCTTAAGGACAGCCTGGGAATCACCCCTCCACTTT.

The J gene is TRBJ2-7, the V gene TRBV13, with D possibly being TRBD1 (6 bases). CDR3 size: 14 residues. Trimming stripped 11 bases from V and 4 bases from J, with 21 bases between. CDR1 is PRHDT, CDR2 FYEKMQ, per germline (reference sequence). This chain's CDR3 is CAGGLTGTLYEQYF. Written as DNA, the CDR3 is TGTGCCGGCGGCTTAACAGGGACCCTTTACGAGCAGTACTTC.

The sample holds many counts of this clonotype. V gene TRBV10-3 combines with J gene TRBJ2-5; no definite D call. The CDR3 is 11 residues long. Germline assignment: CDR1 ENHRY and CDR2 SYGVKD. Deletions cut 2 bases from V and 5 bases from J, with 3 bases between. CDR3 DNA sequence: TGTGCCATCAGTGAGCATGAGACCCAGTACTTC. Protein sequence: CAISEHETQYF.

Comment on this clonotype: Possible read error: a much larger clone is one base away. V usage is TRBV6-6 and J usage is TRBJ2-7, with TRBD1 identical over 10 bases. This CDR3 comprises 15 residues. Germline CDR1 MNHNY, CDR2 SVGAGI (reference sequence). Here the CDR3 reads CASRLDRGRLYGQYF. CDR3 bases: TGTGCCAGCAGACTTGACAGGGGGCGCCTCTACGGGCAGTACTTC.

The J gene is TRBJ1-2, the V gene TRBV19; D unresolved. Trimming took off 7 bases at V and 1 base at J, with 10 bases between the two ends. Looked up from germline, CDR1 is LNHDA and CDR2 is SQIVND (reference sequence). The length of the CDR3 is 13 residues. The CDR3 nucleotides are TGTGCCAGTAATCCGTGGAGTAACTATGGCTACACCTTC. It yields the protein CASNPWSNYGYTF.

This clonotype was observed at least ten times. A much larger clone is a single base away; this may be a read error. This sequence joins TRBV9 and TRBJ1-6; possibly TRBD1 for D (5 bases). The CDR3 spans 15 residues. Germline assignment: CDR1 SGDLS and CDR2 YYNGEE. The CDR3 spells CASSLTGRNNSPPHF. DNA for the CDR3: TGTGCCAGCAGCTTGACGGGACGTAATAATTCACCCCCCCACTTT.

The chain employs TRBV20-1 and TRBJ2-1, with D possibly called TRBD1 or TRBD2 (6 bases each). CDR1 and CDR2 (germline): DFQATT, SNEGSKA (reference sequence). This CDR3 is built from 14 residues. V was shortened by 7 bases and J by 1 base, with 14 bases between the two germline ends. CDR3 bases: TGCAGTGGGGACGGGGGCCTTTCCTACAATGAGCAGTTCTTC. This gives the protein CSGDGGLSYNEQFF.

V usage is TRBV29-1 and J usage is TRBJ2-5; D is ambiguous. CDR3 size: 13 residues. Looked up from germline, CDR1 is SQVTM and CDR2 is ANQGSEA. Trimming removed 5 bases at V and 9 bases at J, with 19 bases between. CDR3 in DNA: TGCAGCGTTCTAGACGGTAGCAATCAGCCCCAGTACTTC. Translated, it gives CSVLDGSNQPQYF.

This clonotype was found many times. This chain uses TRBV6-6 with TRBJ2-7, with D unclear. The CDR3 is 11 amino acids. V was shortened by 10 bases and J by 1 base, with 8 bases between the two germline ends. Germline lookup yields CDR1 MNHNY and CDR2 SVGAGI (reference sequence). CDR3 coding DNA: TGTGCCACTCGCTCGTCCTACGAGCAGTACTTC. Encoded protein: CATRSSYEQYF.

This clonotype was seen ten or more times. The rearrangement uses TRBV20-1 and TRBJ2-5, with D uncertain. The CDR3 is 12 amino acids. Germline CDR1 is DFQATT and CDR2 is SNEGSKA (reference sequence). V was shortened by 5 bases and J by 5 bases, with 12 bases between the two germline ends. This chain's CDR3 is CSAVGRDETQYF. CDR3 nucleotides: TGCAGTGCTGTCGGTAGGGATGAGACCCAGTACTTC.

The genes are TRBV7-9 and TRBJ2-5; maybe TRBD1 (5 bases). CDR1 is SEHNR, CDR2 FQNEAQ, per germline (reference sequence). Deletions cut 1 base from V and 4 bases from J, with 16 bases between. The CDR3 runs 16 residues. As DNA, the CDR3 is TGTGCCAGCAGCTTAGATGACCAGGGAACGGGAGAGACCCAGTACTTC. It yields the protein CASSLDDQGTGETQYF.

The table lists this clonotype with many counts. The chain uses TRBV29-1 and TRBJ2-1; tentative D call: TRBD2 (5 bases). V shed 7 bases and J shed 1 base, with 14 bases lying between them. This CDR3 is 14 amino acids long. CDR1 SQVTM and CDR2 ANQGSEA come from the germline V gene. In DNA, the CDR3 is TGCAGCGGAGAGGGCGATGGGTCCTACAATGAGCAGTTCTTC. It encodes CSGEGDGSYNEQFF.

The gene calls are TRBV11-2 and TRBJ2-3; perhaps TRBD2 as D (6 bases). Trimming shortened V by 1 base and J by 2 bases, and 10 bases separated the two germline ends. This CDR3 has 15 amino acids. Germline V CDR1 and CDR2: SGHAT, FQNNGV. The CDR3: CASSLGQDYTDTQYF. CDR3 coding DNA: TGTGCCAGCAGCTTAGGTCAGGACTACACAGATACGCAGTATTTT.